A single sample gave rise to the 3 T cell receptor beta chains below, sequenced in a study of cytomegalovirus exposure and HLA in healthy donors. PCR amplification relied on 60 Vbeta primers (plus 13 Jbeta primers). Profiling relied on immunoSEQ multiplex PCR, and the TCRdb table lists in-frame clones only, not all of them. The sample consists of around 130,000 clones, 65% to 90% of them appearing once. Sequencing was done on a sample of PBMCs. All receptors derive from a girl aged 2 to 10 in good health and CMV-seronegative.

The chain recombines TRBV7-2 with TRBJ2-5; weak D call: TRBD2 (5 bases). The ends were cut back, 2 bases at V and 4 bases at J, with 14 bases in the middle. The CDR3 extends over 15 amino acids. Germline V gene sequence: CDR1 SGHTA, CDR2 FQGNSA. The CDR3 region is CASSLSQPAGETQYF. DNA for the CDR3: TGTGCCAGCAGCTTATCCCAACCCGCGGGAGAGACCCAGTACTTC. Full variable domain (rest looked up from reference TRBV7-2 and TRBJ2-5): GAGVSQSPSNKVTEKGKDVELRCDPISGHTALYWYRQSLGQGLEFLIYFQGNSAPDKSGLPSDRFSAERTGGSVSTLTIQRTQQEDSAVYLCASSLSQPAGETQYFGPGTRLLVL.

This clone was seen only once. The J gene is TRBJ2-3, the V gene TRBV9; a possible D gene is TRBD2 (7 bases). The CDR3 contains 16 residues. Germline CDR1 is SGDLS and CDR2 is YYNGEE. The V and J ends lost 4 bases and 6 bases respectively, with 21 bases between them. CDR3 DNA: TGTGCCAGCAGCCCGGGGGCTCTCAGGGAGGGCGATACGCAGTATTTT. The encoded protein is CASSPGALREGDTQYF.

This clone was picked up one time. The CDR3 sequence: CACRGGWGEQFF. In DNA, the CDR3 is TGTGCCTGTCGGGGGGGGTGGGGTGAGCAGTTCTTC. The rearrangement links TRBV30 to TRBJ2-1; 8 nucleotides match TRBD2. Germline V lookup: CDR1 GTSNPN, CDR2 SVGIG (reference sequence). V lost 6 bases, J lost 9 bases, and 7 bases stayed unmatched. This CDR3 has 12 residues. The whole variable domain, filled in from reference TRBV30 and TRBJ2-1, reads SQTIHQWPATLVQPVGSPLSLECTVEGTSNPNLYWYRQAAGRGLQLLFYSVGIGQISSEVPQNLSASRPQDRQFILSSKKLLLSDSGFYLCACRGGWGEQFFGPGTRLTVL.